The entry below describes one T cell receptor beta chain. TCRdb passed the RT-PCR reads through MiXCR, listing each CDR3 protein once. The sample shows about 700,000 distinct CDR3 sequences, 14% of them seen only once. In germline, CDR1 is DFQATT, CDR2 SNEGSKA (reference sequence). The germline V and J ends were trimmed by 6 bases and 4 bases, with 20 bases remaining between them. This CDR3 has 15 amino acids. This chain connects TRBV20-1 to TRBJ2-3, with D perhaps matching TRBD2 (6 bases). The receptor comes from a female donor in good health, serving as a healthy control. The sequencing input was memory CD4+ T cells from blood. CDR3 region: CSAYIGTSWADTQYF. The CDR3 region has the DNA TGCAGTGCCTACATCGGGACTTCCTGGGCAGATACGCAGTATTTT.